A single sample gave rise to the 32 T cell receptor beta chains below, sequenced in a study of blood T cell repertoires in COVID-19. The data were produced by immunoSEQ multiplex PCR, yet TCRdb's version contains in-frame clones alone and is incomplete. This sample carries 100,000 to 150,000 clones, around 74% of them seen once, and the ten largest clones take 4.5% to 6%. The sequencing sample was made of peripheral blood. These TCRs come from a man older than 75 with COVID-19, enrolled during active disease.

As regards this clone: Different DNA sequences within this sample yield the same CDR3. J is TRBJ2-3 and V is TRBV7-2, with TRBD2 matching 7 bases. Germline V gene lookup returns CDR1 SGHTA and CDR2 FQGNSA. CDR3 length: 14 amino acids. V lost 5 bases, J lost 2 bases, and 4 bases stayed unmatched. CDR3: CASSPRGSTDTQYF. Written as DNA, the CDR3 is TGTGCCAGCAGCCCGCGGGGGTCCACAGATACGCAGTATTTT.

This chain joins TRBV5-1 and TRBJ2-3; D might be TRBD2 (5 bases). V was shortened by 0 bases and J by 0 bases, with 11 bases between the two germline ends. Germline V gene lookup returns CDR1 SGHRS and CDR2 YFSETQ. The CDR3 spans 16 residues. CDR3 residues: CASSLGTGISTDTQYF. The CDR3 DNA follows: TGCGCCAGCAGCTTGGGAACGGGGATAAGCACAGATACGCAGTATTTT.

The CDR3 DNA reads as TGCGCCAGCAGCCCCCTTGCCGGGAGGGCCGACATTCAGTACTTC. Amino acids: CASSPLAGRADIQYF. The V and J genes are TRBV5-1 and TRBJ2-4; TRBD2 matches 8 bases. CDR3 length equals 15 residues. Germline CDR1 reads SGHRS; CDR2 reads YFSETQ. J lost 8 bases, V lost 4 bases, and 11 bases had no gene match.

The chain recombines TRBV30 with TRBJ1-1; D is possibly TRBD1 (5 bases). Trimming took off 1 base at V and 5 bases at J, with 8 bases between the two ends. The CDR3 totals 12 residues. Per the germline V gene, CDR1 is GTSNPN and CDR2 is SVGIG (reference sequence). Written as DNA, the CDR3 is TGTGCCTGGAGTGGCAGGGCTACTGAAGCTTTCTTT. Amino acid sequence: CAWSGRATEAFF.

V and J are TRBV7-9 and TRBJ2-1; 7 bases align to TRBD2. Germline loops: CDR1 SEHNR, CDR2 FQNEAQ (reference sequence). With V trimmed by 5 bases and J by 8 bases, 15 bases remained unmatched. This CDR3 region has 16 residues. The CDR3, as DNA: TGTGCCAGCAGCCTAGGCGCTGGACTAGGAGGCCATGAGCAGTTCTTC. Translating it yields CASSLGAGLGGHEQFF.

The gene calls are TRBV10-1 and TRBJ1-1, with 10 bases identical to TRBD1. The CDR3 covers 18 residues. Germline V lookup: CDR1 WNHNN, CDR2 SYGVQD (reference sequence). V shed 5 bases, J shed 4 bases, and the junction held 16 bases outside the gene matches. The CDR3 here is CASSPPPGQGYPPTEAFF. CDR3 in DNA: TGCGCCAGCAGTCCTCCCCCGGGACAGGGGTATCCTCCCACTGAAGCTTTCTTT.

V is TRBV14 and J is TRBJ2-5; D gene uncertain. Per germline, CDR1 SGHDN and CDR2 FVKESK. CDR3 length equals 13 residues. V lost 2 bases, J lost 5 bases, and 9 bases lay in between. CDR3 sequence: CASSQYIVETQYF. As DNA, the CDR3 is TGTGCCAGCAGCCAATATATAGTTGAGACCCAGTACTTC.

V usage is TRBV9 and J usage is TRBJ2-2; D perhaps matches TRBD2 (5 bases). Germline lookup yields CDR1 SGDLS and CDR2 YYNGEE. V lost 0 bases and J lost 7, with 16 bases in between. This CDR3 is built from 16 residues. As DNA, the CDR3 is TGTGCCAGCAGCGTAGAGGTGGGAGTAGCTCGCGGGGAGCTGTTTTTT. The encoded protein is CASSVEVGVARGELFF. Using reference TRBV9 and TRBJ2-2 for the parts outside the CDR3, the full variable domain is DSGVTQTPKHLITATGQRVTLRCSPRSGDLSVYWYQQSLDQGLQFLIQYYNGEERAKGNILERFSAQQFPDLHSELNLSSLELGDSALYFCASSVEVGVARGELFFGEGSRLTVL.

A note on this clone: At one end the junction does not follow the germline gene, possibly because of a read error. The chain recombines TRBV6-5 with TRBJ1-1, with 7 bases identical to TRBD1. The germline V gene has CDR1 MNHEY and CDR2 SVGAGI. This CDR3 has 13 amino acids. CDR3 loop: CASSYTRQGEGIF. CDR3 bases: TGTGCCAGCAGTTACACCCGACAGGGCGAGGGGATCTTT.

CDR3 sequence: CASRDTGVQFF. The CDR3 DNA reads as TGTGCCAGCAGGGACACAGGGGTGCAGTTCTTC. The chain employs TRBV2 and TRBJ2-1, with 7 bases fitting TRBD1. With 6 bases clipped from V and 12 bases from J, the junction kept 5 bases outside the gene matches. The CDR3 is made up of 11 amino acids. Looked up from germline, CDR1 is SNHLY and CDR2 is FYNNEI.

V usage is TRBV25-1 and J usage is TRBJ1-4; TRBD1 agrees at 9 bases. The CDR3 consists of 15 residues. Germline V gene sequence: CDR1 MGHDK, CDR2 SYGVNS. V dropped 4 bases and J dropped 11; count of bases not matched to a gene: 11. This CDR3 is CASSGTTGGILKLFF. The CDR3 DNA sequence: TGTGCCAGCAGTGGAACTACAGGGGGCATCTTGAAACTGTTTTTT.

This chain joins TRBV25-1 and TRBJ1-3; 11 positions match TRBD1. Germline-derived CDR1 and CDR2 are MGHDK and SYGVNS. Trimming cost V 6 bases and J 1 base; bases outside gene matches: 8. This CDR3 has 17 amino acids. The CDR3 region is CASRALGTGGSGNTIYF. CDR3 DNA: TGTGCCAGCAGAGCCTTGGGGACAGGGGGTTCTGGAAACACCATATATTTT.

The CDR3 DNA sequence: TGTGCCGTTGCACGGGGGAAGCTAAACTATGGCTACACCTTC. Its protein is CAVARGKLNYGYTF. The gene calls are TRBV6-5 and TRBJ1-2; tentatively, D is TRBD1 (5 bases). V was trimmed by 11 bases and J by 2 bases, leaving 18 bases between them. Germline V gene sequence: CDR1 MNHEY, CDR2 SVGAGI. The CDR3 is 14 residues long.

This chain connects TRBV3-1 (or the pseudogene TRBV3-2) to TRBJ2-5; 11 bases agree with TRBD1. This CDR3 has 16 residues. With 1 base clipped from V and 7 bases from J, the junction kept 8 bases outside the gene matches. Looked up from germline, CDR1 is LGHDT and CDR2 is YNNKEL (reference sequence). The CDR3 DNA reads TGTGCCAGCAGCCAAGCGGGACAGGGGGTCGGGGGGACCCAGTACTTC. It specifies CASSQAGQGVGGTQYF.

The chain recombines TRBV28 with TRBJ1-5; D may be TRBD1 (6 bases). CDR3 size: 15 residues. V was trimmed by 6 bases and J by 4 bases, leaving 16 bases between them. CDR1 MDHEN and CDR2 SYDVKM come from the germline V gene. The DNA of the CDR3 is TGTGCCAGCAGGCAACAGGGAGGGGATAATCAGCCCCAGCATTTT. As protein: CASRQQGGDNQPQHF.

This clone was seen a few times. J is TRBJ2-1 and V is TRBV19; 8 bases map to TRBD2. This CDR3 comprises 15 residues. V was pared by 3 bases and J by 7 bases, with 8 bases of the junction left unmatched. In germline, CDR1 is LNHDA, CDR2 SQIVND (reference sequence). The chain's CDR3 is CASSIVWTSTNEQFF. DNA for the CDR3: TGTGCCAGTAGTATCGTCTGGACTAGCACGAATGAGCAGTTCTTC.

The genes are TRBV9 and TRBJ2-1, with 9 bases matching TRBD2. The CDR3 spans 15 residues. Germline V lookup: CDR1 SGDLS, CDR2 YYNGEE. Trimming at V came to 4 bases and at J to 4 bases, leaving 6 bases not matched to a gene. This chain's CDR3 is CASSSRGGEYNEQFF. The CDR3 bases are TGTGCCAGCAGCTCCCGCGGGGGGGAGTACAATGAGCAGTTCTTC. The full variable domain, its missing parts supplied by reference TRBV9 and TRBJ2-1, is DSGVTQTPKHLITATGQRVTLRCSPRSGDLSVYWYQQSLDQGLQFLIQYYNGEERAKGNILERFSAQQFPDLHSELNLSSLELGDSALYFCASSSRGGEYNEQFFGPGTRLTVL.

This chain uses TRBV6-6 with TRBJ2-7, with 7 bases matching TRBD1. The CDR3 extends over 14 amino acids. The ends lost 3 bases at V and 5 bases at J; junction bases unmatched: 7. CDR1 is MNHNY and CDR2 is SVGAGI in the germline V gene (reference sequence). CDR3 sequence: CASSYPGGGHEQYF. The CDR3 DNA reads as TGTGCCAGCAGTTATCCAGGGGGTGGCCACGAGCAGTACTTC.

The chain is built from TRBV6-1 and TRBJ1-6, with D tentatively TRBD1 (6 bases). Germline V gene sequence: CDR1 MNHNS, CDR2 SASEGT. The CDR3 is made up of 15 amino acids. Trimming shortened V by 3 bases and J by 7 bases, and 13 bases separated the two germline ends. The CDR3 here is CASSESGVGNSPLHF. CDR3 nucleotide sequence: TGTGCCAGCAGTGAGTCAGGGGTTGGAAATTCACCCCTCCACTTT.

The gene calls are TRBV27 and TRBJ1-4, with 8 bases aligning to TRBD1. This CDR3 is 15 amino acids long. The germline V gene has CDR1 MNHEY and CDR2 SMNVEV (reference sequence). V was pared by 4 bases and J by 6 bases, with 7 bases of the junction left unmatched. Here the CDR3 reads CASSSYQGAYEKLFF. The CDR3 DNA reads TGTGCCAGCAGTTCATACCAGGGGGCTTATGAAAAACTGTTTTTT.

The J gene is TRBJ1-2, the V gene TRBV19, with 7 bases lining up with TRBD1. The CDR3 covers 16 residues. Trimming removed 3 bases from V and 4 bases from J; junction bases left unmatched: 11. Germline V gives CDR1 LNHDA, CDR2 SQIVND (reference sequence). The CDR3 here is CASSIDRASGSYGYTF. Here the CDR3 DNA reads TGTGCCAGTAGTATTGACAGGGCCTCCGGTAGCTATGGCTACACCTTC.

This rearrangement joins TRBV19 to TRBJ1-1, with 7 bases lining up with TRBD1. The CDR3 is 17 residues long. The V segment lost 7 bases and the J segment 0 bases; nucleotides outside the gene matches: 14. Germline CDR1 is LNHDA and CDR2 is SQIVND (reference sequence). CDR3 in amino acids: CASTLRDRPTMNTEAFF. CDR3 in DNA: TGTGCCAGTACCCTAAGGGACAGACCTACGATGAACACTGAAGCTTTCTTT.

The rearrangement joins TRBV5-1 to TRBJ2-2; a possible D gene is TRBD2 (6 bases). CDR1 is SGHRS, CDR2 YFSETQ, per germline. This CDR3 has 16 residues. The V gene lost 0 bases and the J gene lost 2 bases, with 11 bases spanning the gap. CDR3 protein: CASSLGGSGNTGELFF. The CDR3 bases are TGCGCCAGCAGCTTGGGGGGTAGCGGAAACACCGGGGAGCTGTTTTTT.

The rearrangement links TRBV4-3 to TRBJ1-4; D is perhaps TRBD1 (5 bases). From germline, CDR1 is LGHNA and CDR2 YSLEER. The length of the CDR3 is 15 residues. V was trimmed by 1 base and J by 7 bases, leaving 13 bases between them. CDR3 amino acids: CASSQGGGVGEKLFF. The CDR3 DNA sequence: TGCGCCAGCAGCCAAGGTGGGGGGGTTGGTGAAAAACTGTTTTTT.

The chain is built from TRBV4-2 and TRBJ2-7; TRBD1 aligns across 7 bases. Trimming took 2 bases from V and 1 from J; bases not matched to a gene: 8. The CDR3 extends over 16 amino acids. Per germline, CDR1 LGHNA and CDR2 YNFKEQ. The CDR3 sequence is CASSQTGTAFSYEQYF. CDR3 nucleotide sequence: TGTGCCAGCAGCCAAACCGGGACAGCCTTTTCCTACGAGCAGTACTTC.

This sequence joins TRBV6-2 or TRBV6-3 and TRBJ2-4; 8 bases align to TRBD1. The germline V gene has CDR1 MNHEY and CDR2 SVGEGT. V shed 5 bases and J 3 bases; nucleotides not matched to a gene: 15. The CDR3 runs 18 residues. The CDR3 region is CASSRDRGPNAGKNIQYF. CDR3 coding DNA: TGTGCCAGCAGTCGCGACAGGGGTCCAAATGCGGGCAAAAACATTCAGTACTTC.

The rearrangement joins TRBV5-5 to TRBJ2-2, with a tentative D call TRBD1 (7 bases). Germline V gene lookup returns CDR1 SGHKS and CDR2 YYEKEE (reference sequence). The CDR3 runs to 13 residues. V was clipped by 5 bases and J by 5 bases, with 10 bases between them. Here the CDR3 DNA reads TGTGCCAGCAGATCAGGGGGGACCGGGGAGCTGTTTTTT. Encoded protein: CASRSGGTGELFF.

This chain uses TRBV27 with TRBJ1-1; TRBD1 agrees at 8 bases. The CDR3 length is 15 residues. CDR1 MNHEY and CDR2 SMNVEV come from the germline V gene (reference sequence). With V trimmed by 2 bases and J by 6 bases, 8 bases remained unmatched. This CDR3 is CASSLTRTGSPEAFF. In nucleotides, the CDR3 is TGTGCCAGCAGTTTAACGCGGACAGGGTCCCCTGAAGCTTTCTTT.

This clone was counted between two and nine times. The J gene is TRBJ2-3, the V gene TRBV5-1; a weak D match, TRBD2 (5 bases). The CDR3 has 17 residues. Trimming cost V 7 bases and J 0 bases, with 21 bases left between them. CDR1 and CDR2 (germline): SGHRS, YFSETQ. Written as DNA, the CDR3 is TGCGCCAGCCGCCTTCGGGGTGGAGAAACTAGCACAGATACGCAGTATTTT. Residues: CASRLRGGETSTDTQYF.

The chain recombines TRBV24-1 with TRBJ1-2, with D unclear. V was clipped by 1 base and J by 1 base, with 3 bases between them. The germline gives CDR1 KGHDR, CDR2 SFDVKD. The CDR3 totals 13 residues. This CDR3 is CATSDFFNYGYTF. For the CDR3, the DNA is TGTGCCACCAGTGATTTCTTTAACTATGGCTACACCTTC.

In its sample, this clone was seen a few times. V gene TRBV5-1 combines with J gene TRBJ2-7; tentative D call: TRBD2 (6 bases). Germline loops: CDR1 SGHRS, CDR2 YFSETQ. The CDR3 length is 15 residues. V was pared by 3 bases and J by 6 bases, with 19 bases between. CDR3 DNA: TGCGCCAGCAGCTCTACCGGGACTTTCCAAATCGAGCAGTACTTC. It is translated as CASSSTGTFQIEQYF.

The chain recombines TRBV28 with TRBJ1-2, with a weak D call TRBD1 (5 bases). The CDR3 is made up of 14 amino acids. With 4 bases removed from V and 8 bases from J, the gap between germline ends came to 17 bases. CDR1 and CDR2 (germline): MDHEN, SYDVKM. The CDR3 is CASSYRWGAKGYTF. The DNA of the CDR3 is TGTGCCAGCAGTTACCGGTGGGGCGCGAAGGGCTACACCTTC.